This entry concerns a single T cell receptor beta chain. Its antigen is currently unknown. These data originate in a study of blood T cells in healthy people across ages. General study results and limits: Naive CD4+ cell counts and diversity both ran higher in long-lived than in aged donors.

The use of a sample-barcoded 5' primer and a J-beta primer mix characterized a second PCR of 7 to 11 cycles. Each CDR3 protein is one row after TCRdb ran MiXCR on the 5' RACE reads. The sample yields over 1,500,000 distinct CDR3 sequences, roughly two fifths seen once. The CDR3 totals 14 residues. Deletions cut 0 bases from V and 3 bases from J, with 11 bases between. Looked up from germline, CDR1 is DFQATT and CDR2 is SNEGSKA (reference sequence). This rearrangement joins TRBV20-1 to TRBJ1-1; no definite D call. This TCR was sampled from a human donor in good health. The sequenced sample was blood. CDR3 region: CSARDRPDDTEAFF. The CDR3 bases are TGCAGTGCTAGAGATCGGCCCGACGACACTGAAGCTTTCTTT.